This passage covers 2 T cell receptor beta chains from one sample sequenced in a study of cytomegalovirus exposure and HLA in healthy donors. Both 60 Vbeta primers and 13 Jbeta primers went into the PCR. Clones were sequenced by immunoSEQ multiplex PCR, and TCRdb holds only the in-frame ones, with some missing. This table has 100,000 to 150,000 clones, about four fifths appearing once. Sequenced sample: PBMCs. These receptor sequences come from a man aged 18 to 29 in good health and CMV-seronegative.

Here the CDR3 DNA reads TGTGCCAGCAGTGAAGTGGGGCGGGAGACCCAGTACTTC. Encoded protein: CASSEVGRETQYF. The J gene is TRBJ2-5, the V gene TRBV6-1; a weak D match, TRBD1 (5 bases). Germline V CDR1 and CDR2: MNHNS, SASEGT. The CDR3 length is 13 residues. V lost 1 base and J lost 5, with 8 bases in between.

This sequence joins TRBV27 and TRBJ1-2, with 8 bases matching TRBD1. This CDR3 is 14 amino acids long. The trim removed 6 bases at V and 3 bases at J, leaving 6 bases unmatched. In germline, CDR1 is MNHEY, CDR2 SMNVEV (reference sequence). The DNA of the CDR3 is TGTGCCAGCAGGCGGGGACAGGTGGACTATGGCTACACCTTC. Protein sequence: CASRRGQVDYGYTF.